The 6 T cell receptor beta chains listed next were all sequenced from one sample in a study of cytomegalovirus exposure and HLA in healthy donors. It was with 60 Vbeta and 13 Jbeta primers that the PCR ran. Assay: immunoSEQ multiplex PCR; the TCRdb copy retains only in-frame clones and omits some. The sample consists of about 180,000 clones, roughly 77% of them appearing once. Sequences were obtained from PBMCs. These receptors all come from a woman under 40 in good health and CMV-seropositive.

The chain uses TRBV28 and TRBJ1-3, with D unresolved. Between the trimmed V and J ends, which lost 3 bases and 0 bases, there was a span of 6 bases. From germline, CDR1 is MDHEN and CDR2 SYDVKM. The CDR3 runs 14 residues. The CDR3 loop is CASSFRSSGNTIYF. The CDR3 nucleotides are TGTGCCAGCAGTTTTAGGAGCTCTGGAAACACCATATATTTT.

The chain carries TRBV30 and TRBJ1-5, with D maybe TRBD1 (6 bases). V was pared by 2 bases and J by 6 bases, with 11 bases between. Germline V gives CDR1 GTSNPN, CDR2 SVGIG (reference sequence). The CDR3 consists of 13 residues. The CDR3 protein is CAWSYRGGQPQHF. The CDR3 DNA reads TGTGCCTGGAGTTATCGAGGGGGTCAGCCCCAGCATTTT.

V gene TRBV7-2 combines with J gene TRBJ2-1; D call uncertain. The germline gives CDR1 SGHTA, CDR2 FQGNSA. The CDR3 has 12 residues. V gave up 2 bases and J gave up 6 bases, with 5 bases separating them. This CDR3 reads CASSLTSNEQFF. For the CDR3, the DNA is TGTGCCAGCAGCTTAACCAGCAATGAGCAGTTCTTC.

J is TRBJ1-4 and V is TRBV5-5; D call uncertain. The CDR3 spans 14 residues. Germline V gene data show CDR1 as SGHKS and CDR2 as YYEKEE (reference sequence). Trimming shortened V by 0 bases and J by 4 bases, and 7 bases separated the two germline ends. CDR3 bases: TGTGCCAGCAGCTTGGGGGCCCTTAATGAAAAACTGTTTTTT. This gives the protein CASSLGALNEKLFF.

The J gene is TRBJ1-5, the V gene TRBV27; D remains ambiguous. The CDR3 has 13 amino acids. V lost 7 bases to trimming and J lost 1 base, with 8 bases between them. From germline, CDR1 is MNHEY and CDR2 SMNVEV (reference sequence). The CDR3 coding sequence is TGTGCCAGCAAGTCGGGAAGCAATCAGCCCCAGCATTTT. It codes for CASKSGSNQPQHF.

The CDR3 sequence is CASTSLAGGPNEQFF. The CDR3 nucleotides are TGTGCCAGCACCTCTTTAGCGGGGGGGCCAAATGAGCAGTTCTTC. The V and J genes are TRBV7-2 and TRBJ2-1; TRBD2 matches at 11 bases. This CDR3 is 15 amino acids long. The germline gives CDR1 SGHTA, CDR2 FQGNSA. The V gene end was trimmed by 7 bases and the J gene end by 7 bases; junction bases not matched to a gene: 9. Drawing the rest from reference TRBV7-2 and TRBJ2-1, the complete variable domain is GAGVSQSPSNKVTEKGKDVELRCDPISGHTALYWYRQSLGQGLEFLIYFQGNSAPDKSGLPSDRFSAERTGGSVSTLTIQRTQQEDSAVYLCASTSLAGGPNEQFFGPGTRLTVL.